This TCR beta chain was captured by sequencing in a study of T cell repertoires in cytomegalovirus infection (dated by TCRdb to about 2019). About the study as a whole: Because public TCR beta signatures pointed to carriage of CMV infection together with the matching HLA type, the HLA type of each donor mattered for the analysis.

Compared with germline, V lacks 4 bases and J lacks 10 bases; bases without a gene match: 11. The CDR3 runs 15 amino acids, cysteine and phenylalanine included. Only CDR3 DNA is held: 45 bases, read in frame from base 1. Broad study findings and their caveats: The ex vivo response was dominated by HLA-C-restricted CMV-specific TCR beta clonotypes, and the single most frequent clonotype in two of eight donors was supplied by these HLA-C-restricted clonotypes. In both this cohort and an independent roughly 350-donor cohort, the cumulative frequency of public TCR beta family members distinguished carriers of CMV infection plus the relevant HLA type.

Comments on this clonotype: It has no known antigen specificity. No much larger clonotype is one base removed from it; base qualities were not supplied.

TCRdb shows the sequencer as Illumina HiSeq 1500. Using fastp at Q25 and MiXCR, TCRdb reprocessed the public reads and kept productive beta chains. Every CDR3 protein is listed once, alongside the most common genes and DNA of its rows. For this sample there are almost 500,000 distinct CDR3 sequences; around 11% appear just once. The top ten constitute about 10% of the sample. This clonotype originated in a human donor in good health (CMV status not recorded). Some clones in this sample may be carry-over from other donors' samples. The sequence joins TRBV12-3 or TRBV12-4 to TRBJ2-1, with 9 bases matching TRBD2. Sequencing input: PBMCs. The bases are TGTGCCAGCAGTTCGGGGGGACTAGCTAAAGGCGAGCAGTTCTTC. Translated, it reads CASSSGGLAKGEQFF.